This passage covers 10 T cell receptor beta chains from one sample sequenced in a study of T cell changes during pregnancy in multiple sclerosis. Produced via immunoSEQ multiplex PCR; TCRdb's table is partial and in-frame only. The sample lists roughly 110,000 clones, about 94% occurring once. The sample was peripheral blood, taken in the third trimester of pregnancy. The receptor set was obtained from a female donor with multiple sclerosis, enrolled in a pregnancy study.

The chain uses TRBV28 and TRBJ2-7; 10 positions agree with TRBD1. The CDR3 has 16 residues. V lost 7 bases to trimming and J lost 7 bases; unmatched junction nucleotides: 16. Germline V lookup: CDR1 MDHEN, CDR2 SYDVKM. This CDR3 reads CASTPSSGTGVREQYF. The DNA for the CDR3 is TGTGCCAGCACTCCCAGTTCCGGGACAGGGGTTCGGGAGCAGTACTTC. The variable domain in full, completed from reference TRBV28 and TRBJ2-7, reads DVKVTQSSRYLVKRTGEKVFLECVQDMDHENMFWYRQDPGLGLRLIYFSYDVKMKEKGDIPEGYSVSREKKERFSLILESASTNQTSMYLCASTPSSGTGVREQYFGPGTRLTVT.

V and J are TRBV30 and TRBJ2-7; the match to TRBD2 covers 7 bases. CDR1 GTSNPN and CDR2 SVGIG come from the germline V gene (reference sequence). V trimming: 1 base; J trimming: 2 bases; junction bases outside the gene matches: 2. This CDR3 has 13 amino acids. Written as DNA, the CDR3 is TGTGCCTGGAGTGGGGAGGGGCCCTACGAGCAGTACTTC. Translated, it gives CAWSGEGPYEQYF.

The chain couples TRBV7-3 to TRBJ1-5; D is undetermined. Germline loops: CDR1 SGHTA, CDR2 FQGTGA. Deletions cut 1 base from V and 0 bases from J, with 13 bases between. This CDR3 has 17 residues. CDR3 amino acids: CASSLKRRENSNQPQHF. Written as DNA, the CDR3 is TGTGCCAGCAGCTTAAAAAGACGGGAGAATAGCAATCAGCCCCAGCATTTT. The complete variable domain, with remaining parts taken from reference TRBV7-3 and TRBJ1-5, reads GAGVSQTPSNKVTEKGKYVELRCDPISGHTALYWYRQSLGQGPEFLIYFQGTGAADDSGLPNDRFFAVRPEGSVSTLKIQRTERGDSAVYLCASSLKRRENSNQPQHFGDGTRLSIL.

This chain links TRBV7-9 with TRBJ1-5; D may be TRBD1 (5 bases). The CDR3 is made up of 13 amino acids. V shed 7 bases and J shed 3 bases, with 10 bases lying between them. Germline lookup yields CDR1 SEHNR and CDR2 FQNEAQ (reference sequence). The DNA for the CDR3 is TGTGCCAGCACCGACAGTCCCAATCAGCCCCAGCATTTT. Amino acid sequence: CASTDSPNQPQHF.

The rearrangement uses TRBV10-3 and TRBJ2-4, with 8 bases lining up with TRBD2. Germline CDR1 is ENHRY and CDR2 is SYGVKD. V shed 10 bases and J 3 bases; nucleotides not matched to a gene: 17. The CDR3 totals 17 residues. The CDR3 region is CATGGGGLGSGKNIQYF. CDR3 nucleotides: TGTGCCACCGGAGGGGGGGGACTAGGGTCGGGCAAAAACATTCAGTACTTC.

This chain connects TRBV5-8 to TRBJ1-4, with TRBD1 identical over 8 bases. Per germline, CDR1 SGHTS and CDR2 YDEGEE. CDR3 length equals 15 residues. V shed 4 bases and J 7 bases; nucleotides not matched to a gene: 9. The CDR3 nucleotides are TGTGCCAGCAGCGGAACAGGGGGACACGGTGAAAAACTGTTTTTT. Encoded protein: CASSGTGGHGEKLFF.

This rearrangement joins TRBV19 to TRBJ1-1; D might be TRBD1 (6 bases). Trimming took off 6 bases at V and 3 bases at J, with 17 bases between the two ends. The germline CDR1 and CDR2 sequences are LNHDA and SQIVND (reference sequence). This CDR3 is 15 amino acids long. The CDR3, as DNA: TGTGCCAGTAGCCTCGGGGGGCTTGGTTACACTGAAGCTTTCTTT. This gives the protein CASSLGGLGYTEAFF.

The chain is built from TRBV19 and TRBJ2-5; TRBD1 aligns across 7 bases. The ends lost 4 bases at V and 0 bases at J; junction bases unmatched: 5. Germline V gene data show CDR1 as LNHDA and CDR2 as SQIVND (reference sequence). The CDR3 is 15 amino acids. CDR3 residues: CASSKGASNQETQYF. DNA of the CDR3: TGTGCCAGTAGTAAGGGGGCGTCGAACCAAGAGACCCAGTACTTC.

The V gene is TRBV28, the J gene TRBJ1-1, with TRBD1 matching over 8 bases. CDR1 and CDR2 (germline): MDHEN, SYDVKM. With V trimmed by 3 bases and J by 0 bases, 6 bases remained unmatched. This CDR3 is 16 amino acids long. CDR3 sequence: CASSFTHRGMNTEAFF. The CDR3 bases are TGTGCCAGCAGTTTCACTCACAGGGGGATGAACACTGAAGCTTTCTTT.

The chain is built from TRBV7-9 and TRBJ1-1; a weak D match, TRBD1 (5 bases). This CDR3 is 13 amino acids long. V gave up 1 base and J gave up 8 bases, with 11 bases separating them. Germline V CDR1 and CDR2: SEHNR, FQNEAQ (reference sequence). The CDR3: CASSLGGVGEAFF. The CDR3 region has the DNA TGTGCCAGCAGCTTAGGGGGGGTGGGGGAAGCTTTCTTT.